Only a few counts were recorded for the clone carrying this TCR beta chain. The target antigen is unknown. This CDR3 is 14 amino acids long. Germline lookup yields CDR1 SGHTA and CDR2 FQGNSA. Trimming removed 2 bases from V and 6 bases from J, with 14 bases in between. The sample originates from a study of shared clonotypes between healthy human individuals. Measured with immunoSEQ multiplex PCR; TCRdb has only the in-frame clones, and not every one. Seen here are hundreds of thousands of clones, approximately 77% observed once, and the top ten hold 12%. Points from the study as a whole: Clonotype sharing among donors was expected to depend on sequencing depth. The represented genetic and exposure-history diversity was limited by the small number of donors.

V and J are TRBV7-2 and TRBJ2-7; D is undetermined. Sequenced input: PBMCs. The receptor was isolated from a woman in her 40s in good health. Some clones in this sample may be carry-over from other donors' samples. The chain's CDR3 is CASSLRFAPTEQYF. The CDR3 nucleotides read TGTGCCAGCAGCTTACGGTTCGCCCCGACCGAGCAGTACTTC.